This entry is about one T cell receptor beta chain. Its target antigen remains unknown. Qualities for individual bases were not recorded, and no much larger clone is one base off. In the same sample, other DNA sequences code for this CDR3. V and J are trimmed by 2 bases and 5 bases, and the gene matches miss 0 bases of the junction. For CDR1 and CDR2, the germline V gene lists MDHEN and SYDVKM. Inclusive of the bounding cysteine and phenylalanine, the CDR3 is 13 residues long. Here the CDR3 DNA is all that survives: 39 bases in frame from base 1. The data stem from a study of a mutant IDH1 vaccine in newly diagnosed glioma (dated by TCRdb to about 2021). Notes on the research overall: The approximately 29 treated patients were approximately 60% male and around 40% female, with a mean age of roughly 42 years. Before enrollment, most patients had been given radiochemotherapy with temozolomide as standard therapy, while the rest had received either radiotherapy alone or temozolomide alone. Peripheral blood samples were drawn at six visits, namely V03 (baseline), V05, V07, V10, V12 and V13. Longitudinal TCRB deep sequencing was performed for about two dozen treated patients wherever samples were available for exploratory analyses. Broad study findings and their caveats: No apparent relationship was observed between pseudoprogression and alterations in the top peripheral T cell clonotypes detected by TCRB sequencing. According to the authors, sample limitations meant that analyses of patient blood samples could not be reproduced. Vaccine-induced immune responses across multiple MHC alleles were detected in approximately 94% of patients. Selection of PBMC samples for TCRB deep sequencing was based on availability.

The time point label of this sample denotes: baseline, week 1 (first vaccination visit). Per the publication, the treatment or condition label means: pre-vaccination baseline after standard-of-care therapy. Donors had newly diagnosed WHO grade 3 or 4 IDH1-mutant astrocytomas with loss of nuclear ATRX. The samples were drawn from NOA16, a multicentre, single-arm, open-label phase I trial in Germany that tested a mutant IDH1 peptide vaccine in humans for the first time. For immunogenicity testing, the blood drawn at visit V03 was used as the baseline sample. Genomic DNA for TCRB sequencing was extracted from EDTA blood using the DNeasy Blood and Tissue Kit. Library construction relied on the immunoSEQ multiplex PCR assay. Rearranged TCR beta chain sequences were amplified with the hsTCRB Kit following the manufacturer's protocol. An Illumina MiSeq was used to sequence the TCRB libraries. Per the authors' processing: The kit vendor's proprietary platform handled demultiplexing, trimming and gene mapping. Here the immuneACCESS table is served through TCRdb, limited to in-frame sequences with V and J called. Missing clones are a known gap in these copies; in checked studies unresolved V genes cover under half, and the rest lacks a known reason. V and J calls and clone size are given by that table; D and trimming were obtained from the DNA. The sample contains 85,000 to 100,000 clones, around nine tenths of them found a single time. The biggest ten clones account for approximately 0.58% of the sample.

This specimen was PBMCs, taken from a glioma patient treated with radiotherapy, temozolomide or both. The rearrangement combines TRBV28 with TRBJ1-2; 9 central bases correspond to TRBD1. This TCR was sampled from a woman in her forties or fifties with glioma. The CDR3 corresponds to CASSLGQGYGYTF. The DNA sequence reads TGTGCCAGCAGTTTAGGACAGGGGTATGGCTACACCTTC.